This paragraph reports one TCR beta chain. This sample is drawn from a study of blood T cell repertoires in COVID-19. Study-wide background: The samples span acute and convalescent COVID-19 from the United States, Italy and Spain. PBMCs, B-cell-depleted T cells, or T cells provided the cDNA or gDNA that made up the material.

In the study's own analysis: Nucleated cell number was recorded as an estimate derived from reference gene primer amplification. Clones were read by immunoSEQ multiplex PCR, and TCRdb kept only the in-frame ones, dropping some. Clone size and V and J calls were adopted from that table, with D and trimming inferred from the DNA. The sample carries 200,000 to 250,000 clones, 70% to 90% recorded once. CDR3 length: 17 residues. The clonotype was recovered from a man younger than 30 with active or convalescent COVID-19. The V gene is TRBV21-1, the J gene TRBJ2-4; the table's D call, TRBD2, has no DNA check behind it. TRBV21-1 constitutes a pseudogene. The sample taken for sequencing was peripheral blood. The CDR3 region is CASSKVRDYLAKNIQYF. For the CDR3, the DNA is TGTGCCAGCAGCAAAGTACGGGACTATCTAGCCAAAAACATTCAGTACTTC.